This TCR beta chain emerged from a study of T cells in Graves' hyperthyroidism and ophthalmopathy. RNA transcripts yielded amplified TCR beta CDR3 regions. First-round RT-PCR of the TCR CDR3 relied on the HTBI primer set. MiXCR, run by TCRdb on the multiplex PCR reads, gives a single entry per CDR3 protein. Of 250,000 or so distinct CDR3 sequences in the sample, around 17% were seen once. Ten or more counts support this clonotype. Sequencing was performed on blood. This TCR was recovered from a woman younger than 30 with Graves' ophthalmopathy.

CDR3 sequence: CASRRHNYGYTF. The DNA for the CDR3 is TGTGCCAGCAGGCGACATAACTATGGCTACACCTTC. This rearrangement joins TRBV28 to TRBJ1-2; D is unresolved. V shed 6 bases and J shed 1 base, with 6 bases lying between them. Germline V gene lookup returns CDR1 MDHEN and CDR2 SYDVKM. The CDR3 has 12 residues.